This TCR beta chain is from a study of T cell changes during pregnancy in multiple sclerosis. Profiled with immunoSEQ multiplex PCR; TCRdb holds only in-frame clones, not every one. The sample has approximately 44,000 clones, roughly 92% seen once; the top ten hold more than 0.55%. Germline lookup yields CDR1 LNHDA and CDR2 SQIVND (reference sequence). The CDR3 totals 15 residues. Trimming cost V 6 bases and J 7 bases; bases outside gene matches: 8. Sequences were derived from CD4+ T cells from peripheral blood mononuclear cells, sampled in the first trimester of pregnancy. The source is a female donor with multiple sclerosis, enrolled in a pregnancy study. The rearrangement joins TRBV19 to TRBJ1-4; 10 nucleotides match TRBD1. CDR3 bases: TGTGCCAGTAGCATCGGACAGGGGGTCTCTGAAAAACTGTTTTTT. Amino acids: CASSIGQGVSEKLFF.